The 18 T cell receptor beta chains given below trace back to one sample, sequenced in a study of T-cell memory formation after mild COVID-19. A single record per CDR3 protein comes from TCRdb applying MiXCR to the 5' RACE reads. The sample consists of about 250,000 distinct CDR3 sequences, roughly 18% of them appearing once. Input material: PBMCs or a T cell subset sorted from them (not recorded which). The receptors stem from a man aged 18-30 years who had mild COVID-19 (a few samples of this study predate the infection). Cell type and time point are not known.

The chain joins TRBV4-1 to TRBJ1-6, with 7 bases that match TRBD1. J was trimmed by 13 bases and V by 2 bases; bases with no gene match: 11. Germline CDR1 is MGHRA and CDR2 is YSYEKL. This CDR3 contains 15 residues. CDR3 in DNA: TGCGCCAGCAGCCAAAGAGTCAGGACAGGCAGTCCCCTCCACTTT. It is translated as CASSQRVRTGSPLHF.

The chain links TRBV7-9 to TRBJ2-5, with a possible D match to TRBD1 (7 bases). Trimming pared 5 bases from V and 2 bases from J, leaving 15 bases between. The CDR3 spans 15 residues. Per the germline V gene, CDR1 is SEHNR and CDR2 is FQNEAQ (reference sequence). The CDR3 reads CASSPKGAGQETQYF. The CDR3 coding sequence is TGTGCCAGCAGCCCCAAGGGGGCGGGGCAAGAGACCCAGTACTTC.

This chain connects TRBV7-9 to TRBJ1-1; unclear D gene. Germline assignment: CDR1 SEHNR and CDR2 FQNEAQ (reference sequence). The CDR3 has 12 amino acids. The V end was cut by 7 bases, the J end by 4 bases, with 10 bases between. CDR3 sequence: CASTRRVTEAFF. The CDR3 coding sequence is TGTGCCAGCACTAGGAGGGTCACTGAAGCTTTCTTT.

V is TRBV6-2 or TRBV6-3 and J is TRBJ1-2; the match to TRBD1 covers 8 bases. From germline, CDR1 is MNHEY and CDR2 SVGEGT. V shed 9 bases and J 2 bases; nucleotides not matched to a gene: 8. The CDR3 runs to 14 residues. CDR3 nucleotide sequence: TGTGCCAGTCAACCCGGACAGGGAAACTATGGCTACACCTTC. This codes for CASQPGQGNYGYTF.

In the case of this clonotype: Compared with germline, one end of the junction differs, possibly owing to a read error. The gene calls are TRBV6-1 and TRBJ1-2; D call uncertain. The CDR3 covers 12 residues. CDR1 MNHNS and CDR2 SASEGT come from the germline V gene. The CDR3 reads CASSENSYRYTF. The CDR3 DNA reads TGTGCCAGCAGTGAAAACAGCTATCGCTACACCTTC.

A few counts support this clonotype. The chain combines TRBV6-5 with TRBJ2-5; 8 nucleotides agree with TRBD2. Trimming at V came to 0 bases and at J to 9 bases, leaving 15 bases not matched to a gene. The germline CDR1 and CDR2 sequences are MNHEY and SVGAGI. CDR3 size: 17 residues. The CDR3 sequence: CASSYSFSGESGGPQYF. CDR3 DNA: TGTGCCAGCAGTTACTCTTTTAGCGGGGAGTCGGGAGGGCCCCAGTACTTC.

The rearrangement joins TRBV4-3 to TRBJ1-2; D may be TRBD1 (6 bases). The CDR3 is 13 residues long. V gave up 4 bases and J gave up 6 bases, with 12 bases separating them. Per germline, CDR1 LGHNA and CDR2 YSLEER. CDR3 nucleotide sequence: TGCGCCAGCAGCCGCCTTGCAGGGGATGGCTACACCTTC. Translated: CASSRLAGDGYTF.

The rearrangement uses TRBV7-9 and TRBJ2-4, with unresolved D. Germline V gene data show CDR1 as SEHNR and CDR2 as FQNEAQ (reference sequence). CDR3 length equals 12 residues. Trimming took off 6 bases at V and 5 bases at J, with 8 bases between the two ends. This chain's CDR3 is CASSSSQNIQYF. CDR3 nucleotides: TGTGCCAGCAGTAGTAGCCAAAACATTCAGTACTTC.

This clonotype was picked up a small number of times. The chain has TRBV6-5 and TRBJ1-3, with D maybe TRBD1 (5 bases). The CDR3 loop spans 15 amino acids. V was cut by 6 bases and J by 0 bases, with 12 bases left in between. From germline, CDR1 is MNHEY and CDR2 SVGAGI. CDR3: CASSQDRVSGNTIYF. Here the CDR3 DNA reads TGTGCCAGCAGCCAAGACAGAGTCTCTGGAAACACCATATATTTT.

The chain joins TRBV11-1 to TRBJ2-5; unclear D gene. The germline V and J ends were trimmed by 3 bases and 5 bases, with 10 bases remaining between them. Germline V gives CDR1 SGHAT, CDR2 FQDESV (reference sequence). The CDR3 runs 13 residues. The chain's CDR3 is CASSFGSVETQYF. CDR3 bases: TGTGCCAGCAGCTTTGGGTCAGTGGAGACCCAGTACTTC.

This clonotype was seen only a few times. The chain combines TRBV9 with TRBJ2-5, with TRBD1 identical over 9 bases. There are 15 residues in the CDR3. Germline trimming cut 2 bases from V and 5 bases from J; bases unmatched to any gene: 7. Germline lookup yields CDR1 SGDLS and CDR2 YYNGEE. For the CDR3, the DNA is TGTGCCAGCAGCGTCCGGGACAGGGAGGTGGAGACCCAGTACTTC. Encoded protein: CASSVRDREVETQYF.

This clonotype has only a few counts. This chain joins TRBV18 and TRBJ2-3, with D perhaps TRBD1 (5 bases). CDR1 is KGHSH, CDR2 LQKENI, per germline. This CDR3 has 16 amino acids. The V and J ends lost 1 base and 4 bases respectively, with 15 bases between them. The CDR3 reads CASSPRGRAAADTQYF. CDR3 nucleotides: TGTGCCAGCTCACCACGGGGCAGGGCGGCAGCAGATACGCAGTATTTT.

In DNA, the CDR3 is TGTGCCAGCAGTTACGGGACCCTTTCAGATACGCAGTATTTT. Amino acid sequence: CASSYGTLSDTQYF. The chain is built from TRBV6-5 and TRBJ2-3; D is tentatively TRBD1 or TRBD2 (5 bases each). CDR3 length equals 14 residues. Trimming pared 2 bases from V and 4 bases from J, leaving 10 bases between. Germline V lookup: CDR1 MNHEY, CDR2 SVGAGI.

This clonotype was recorded a few times. The chain couples TRBV7-3 to TRBJ1-4; 8 nucleotides match TRBD1. V dropped 5 bases and J dropped 8; count of bases not matched to a gene: 4. Per germline, CDR1 SGHTA and CDR2 FQGTGA. The CDR3 has 13 amino acids. DNA of the CDR3: TGTGCCAGCAGCGCCGGACAGGGCGAAAAACTGTTTTTT. Translation gives CASSAGQGEKLFF. The variable domain in full, with the rest retrieved from reference TRBV7-3 and TRBJ1-4, is GAGVSQTPSNKVTEKGKYVELRCDPISGHTALYWYRQSLGQGPEFLIYFQGTGAADDSGLPNDRFFAVRPEGSVSTLKIQRTERGDSAVYLCASSAGQGEKLFFGSGTQLSVL.

In its sample, this clonotype was seen a few times. The junction shows a germline mismatch at one end, possibly a read error. The chain combines TRBV7-2 with TRBJ2-1, with D perhaps TRBD1 (6 bases). CDR3 length equals 11 residues. Germline-derived CDR1 and CDR2 are SGHTA and FQGNSA. The CDR3 region is CAGARYNEQFF. The CDR3 bases are TGCGCAGGGGCCCGATACAATGAGCAGTTCTTC.

The rearrangement links TRBV5-1 to TRBJ2-3; possibly TRBD1 for D (5 bases). The CDR3 runs 14 residues. Germline CDR1 is SGHRS and CDR2 is YFSETQ. V lost 4 bases to trimming and J lost 0 bases, with 9 bases between them. CDR3 sequence: CASSRWTSTDTQYF. In DNA, the CDR3 is TGCGCCAGCAGCCGATGGACAAGCACAGATACGCAGTATTTT.

The gene calls are TRBV5-1 and TRBJ2-3; tentative D call: TRBD1 (6 bases). CDR1 is SGHRS, CDR2 YFSETQ, per germline. V lost 4 bases and J lost 1, with 16 bases in between. The CDR3 consists of 16 residues. The CDR3 bases are TGCGCCAGCAGCGGCCCCGGACAGATCGGCACAGATACGCAGTATTTT. Translating it yields CASSGPGQIGTDTQYF.

V is TRBV9 and J is TRBJ2-1, with unresolved D. Between the trimmed V and J ends, which lost 3 bases and 3 bases, there was a span of 13 bases. Germline loops: CDR1 SGDLS, CDR2 YYNGEE. This CDR3 has 15 amino acids. The CDR3 DNA reads TGTGCCAGCAGCGCCGAAGGTCACTACTACAATGAGCAGTTCTTC. Translated: CASSAEGHYYNEQFF.